The 29 T cell receptor beta chains reported below all come from one sample, sequenced in a study of sequential checkpoint blockade in melanoma. Treatment reported: randomized to nivolumab then ipilimumab (arm A) or the reverse (arm B). The assay was immunoSEQ multiplex PCR, and TCRdb's table has in-frame clones only and misses some. This table holds about 40,000 clones, around 86% found once. The source was CD8+ T cells sorted from blood (inferred from file names), collected from a patient given nivolumab and ipilimumab in sequence. These receptor sequences come from a human donor with melanoma.

The rearrangement joins TRBV4-1 to TRBJ1-2; 9 bases map to TRBD1. The V and J ends lost 1 base and 4 bases, in that order; junction bases with no gene match: 4. Germline CDR1 reads MGHRA; CDR2 reads YSYEKL. This CDR3 has 15 residues. CDR3 DNA: TGCGCCAGCAGCCAAGGGGACAGGGCCCCCTATGGCTACACCTTC. This sequence encodes CASSQGDRAPYGYTF.

A few counts support this clone. The chain employs TRBV18 and TRBJ2-2, with D possibly matching TRBD1 (6 bases). The CDR3 runs to 14 residues. CDR1 and CDR2 from the germline V gene are KGHSH and LQKENI. V lost 8 bases, J lost 3 bases, and 13 bases lay in between. The CDR3 DNA sequence: TGTGCCAGCCGCCGGACAGAAGACACCGGGGAGCTGTTTTTT. It yields the protein CASRRTEDTGELFF.

This clone appeared once. The chain uses TRBV2 and TRBJ1-1; 12 bases match TRBD1. The CDR3 is 20 amino acids. The V and J ends lost 5 bases and 3 bases, in that order; junction bases with no gene match: 19. From germline, CDR1 is SNHLY and CDR2 FYNNEI. The CDR3 nucleotides are TGTGCCAGCAGTACACAATTAATACGGGACAGGGGGCTTGGGTACACTGAAGCTTTCTTT. It specifies CASSTQLIRDRGLGYTEAFF.

The CDR3: CASRGPADEQFF. In DNA, the CDR3 is TGTGCCAGCAGAGGTCCCGCGGATGAGCAGTTCTTC. This chain links TRBV6-5 with TRBJ2-1, with no clear D. V was pared by 6 bases and J by 8 bases, with 11 bases between. Germline V gene sequence: CDR1 MNHEY, CDR2 SVGAGI. The CDR3 loop spans 12 amino acids.

The gene calls are TRBV4-1 and TRBJ1-4, with 7 bases identical to TRBD1. J was trimmed by 7 bases and V by 3 bases; bases with no gene match: 8. Germline loops: CDR1 MGHRA, CDR2 YSYEKL. This CDR3 contains 15 residues. CDR3 amino acids: CASSHPGTVIEKLFF. The CDR3 coding sequence is TGCGCCAGCAGCCATCCCGGGACAGTCATTGAAAAACTGTTTTTT.

The CDR3 sequence: CAWSVPGDKNTEAFF. DNA of the CDR3: TGTGCCTGGAGTGTCCCGGGGGATAAGAACACTGAAGCTTTCTTT. The rearrangement links TRBV30 to TRBJ1-1, with a tentative D call TRBD1 (5 bases). The CDR3 covers 15 residues. V was cut by 0 bases and J by 1 base, with 12 bases left in between. Germline CDR1 reads GTSNPN; CDR2 reads SVGIG (reference sequence).

In this sample, this clone turned up once. The chain couples TRBV4-2 to TRBJ2-1; maybe TRBD1 (6 bases). The CDR3 length is 12 residues. CDR1 and CDR2 from the germline V gene are LGHNA and YNFKEQ. Trimming cost V 3 bases and J 8 bases, with 8 bases left between them. The CDR3 region has the DNA TGTGCCAGCAGCCAGAAGGGGGATGAGCAGTTCTTC. Translating gives CASSQKGDEQFF.

This clone is deemed medium-sized. The chain links TRBV7-8 to TRBJ2-5; a possible D gene is TRBD2 (5 bases). Trimming left V 2 bases short and J 2 bases short, with 15 bases between. CDR1 and CDR2 (germline): SGHVS, FQNEAQ. The CDR3 loop spans 16 amino acids. CDR3 DNA: TGTGCCAGCAGCTTATCGGGGTATCGATTTCAAGAGACCCAGTACTTC. Its translation is CASSLSGYRFQETQYF.

This chain connects TRBV6-6 to TRBJ1-1; D possibly corresponds to TRBD1 (5 bases). V was pared by 6 bases and J by 8 bases, with 13 bases between. CDR3 length equals 12 residues. Germline values: CDR1 MNHNY, CDR2 SVGAGI (reference sequence). As DNA, the CDR3 is TGTGCCAGCAGGGACACAGGAAGAGAAGCTTTCTTT. Translated: CASRDTGREAFF.

CDR3 in amino acids: CASSFPSGRGDGYTF. The CDR3 bases are TGTGCCAGCAGCTTTCCGAGCGGCAGGGGGGATGGCTACACCTTC. The V and J genes are TRBV7-8 and TRBJ1-2, with 7 positions matching TRBD1. Trimming removed 3 bases from V and 6 bases from J; junction bases left unmatched: 10. CDR1 is SGHVS, CDR2 FQNEAQ, per germline. This CDR3 contains 15 residues.

This chain joins TRBV15 and TRBJ2-7, with 7 bases identical to TRBD1. The CDR3 spans 14 residues. Germline lookup yields CDR1 LNHNV and CDR2 YYDKDF (reference sequence). The junction had 7 bases not matched to a gene; V was cut back by 1 base and J by 7 bases. The CDR3 DNA sequence: TGTGCCACCAGCAGAGTTACAGGGGATAGGGAGCAGTACTTC. This translates into CATSRVTGDREQYF.

The CDR3 loop is CSVRTSGRSYEGETQYF. CDR3 sequence (DNA): TGCAGCGTAAGGACTAGCGGGAGATCTTATGAAGGAGAGACCCAGTACTTC. This chain connects TRBV29-1 to TRBJ2-5, with 13 bases aligning to TRBD2. V was clipped by 6 bases and J by 4 bases; unmatched bases: 14. CDR1 is SQVTM and CDR2 is ANQGSEA in the germline V gene. There are 17 residues in the CDR3.

The rearrangement links TRBV2 to TRBJ2-5; 11 bases are shared with TRBD1. In germline, CDR1 is SNHLY, CDR2 FYNNEI. V lost 3 bases to trimming and J lost 1 base; unmatched junction nucleotides: 13. CDR3 length equals 19 residues. This CDR3 is CASSEGDRGVSSFQETQYF. The CDR3 DNA is TGTGCCAGCAGTGAGGGGGACAGGGGGGTCTCAAGCTTCCAAGAGACCCAGTACTTC. The entire variable domain, with the rest obtained from reference TRBV2 and TRBJ2-5, is as follows: EPEVTQTPSHQVTQMGQEVILRCVPISNHLYFYWYRQILGQKVEFLVSFYNNEISEKSEIFDDQFSVERPDGSNFTLKIRSTKLEDSAMYFCASSEGDRGVSSFQETQYFGPGTRLLVL.

The chain couples TRBV9 to TRBJ2-3; maybe TRBD1 (6 bases). Germline V gene lookup returns CDR1 SGDLS and CDR2 YYNGEE. This CDR3 has 18 amino acids. V was trimmed by 3 bases and J by 0 bases, leaving 20 bases between them. The CDR3 spells CASSAVGGSLPSTDTQYF. The CDR3 DNA reads TGTGCCAGCAGCGCGGTTGGGGGCTCGCTTCCTAGCACAGATACGCAGTATTTT.

The J gene is TRBJ2-5, the V gene TRBV7-6, with unresolved D. The CDR3 sequence is 19 residues long. V gave up 1 base and J gave up 0 bases, with 21 bases separating them. Per germline, CDR1 SGHVS and CDR2 FNYEAQ. The CDR3 bases are TGTGCCAGCAGCTTAGGCACCCCCATCCGCGCGGTGTACCAAGAGACCCAGTACTTC. As protein: CASSLGTPIRAVYQETQYF.

The chain has TRBV2 and TRBJ2-5; possible D gene TRBD2, 5 bases. Germline V lookup: CDR1 SNHLY, CDR2 FYNNEI. Trimming stripped 1 base from V and 13 bases from J, with 10 bases between. This CDR3 has 11 residues. The DNA for the CDR3 is TGTGCCAGCAGTGAAGGCCAGCGGCGGTACTTC. This sequence encodes CASSEGQRRYF.

V is TRBV7-3 and J is TRBJ2-5; TRBD2 might be the D (6 bases). V shed 2 bases and J shed 5 bases, with 15 bases lying between them. Germline-derived CDR1 and CDR2 are SGHTA and FQGTGA. The CDR3 has 15 residues. The CDR3 region is CASSLGGSGGETQYF. The DNA of the CDR3 is TGTGCCAGCAGCTTAGGCGGGTCTGGGGGGGAGACCCAGTACTTC.

V is TRBV7-8 and J is TRBJ2-2; D may be TRBD2 (5 bases). V lost 4 bases and J 3 bases, leaving 15 bases between the germline ends. The CDR3 covers 16 residues. Germline V lookup: CDR1 SGHVS, CDR2 FQNEAQ. The CDR3 sequence: CASSSPRGHDTGELFF. The CDR3 DNA follows: TGTGCCAGCAGCTCCCCGCGAGGGCACGACACCGGGGAGCTGTTTTTT.

The J gene is TRBJ1-1, the V gene TRBV27; D is ambiguous. The CDR3 sequence is 14 residues long. The V and J ends lost 7 bases and 4 bases respectively, with 16 bases between them. CDR1 and CDR2 from the germline V gene are MNHEY and SMNVEV (reference sequence). The CDR3 coding sequence is TGTGCCAGCAACATCGGAGGGCCCGGCACTGAAGCTTTCTTT. Protein sequence: CASNIGGPGTEAFF.

Only one count was recorded for this clone. J is TRBJ2-7 and V is TRBV4-2; D might be TRBD2 (6 bases). The V gene lost 2 bases and the J gene lost 5 bases, with 10 bases spanning the gap. The CDR3 has 13 amino acids. CDR1 is LGHNA, CDR2 YNFKEQ, per germline. Written as DNA, the CDR3 is TGTGCCAGCAGCCAAATCCCGGGAGACGAGCAGTACTTC. Translation: CASSQIPGDEQYF.

In this sample, this clone turned up a few times. This chain uses TRBV14 with TRBJ1-3; D unclear. The germline V and J ends were trimmed by 4 bases and 4 bases, with 8 bases remaining between them. Germline V lookup: CDR1 SGHDN, CDR2 FVKESK. The CDR3 contains 13 residues. The CDR3 spells CASSRALGNTIYF. DNA of the CDR3: TGTGCCAGCAGCCGAGCCCTCGGAAACACCATATATTTT.

This clone counts as large (0.1 to 1%). The V gene is TRBV19, the J gene TRBJ2-2; 8 nucleotides agree with TRBD1. Germline V lookup: CDR1 LNHDA, CDR2 SQIVND (reference sequence). After removal of 7 bases from V and 0 bases from J, the junction contained 4 bases not matched to a gene. The CDR3 is 15 residues long. The CDR3 DNA reads as TGTGCCAGTACGTACAGGGGGTCGAACACCGGGGAGCTGTTTTTT. Protein: CASTYRGSNTGELFF.

The chain recombines TRBV7-9 with TRBJ1-1; 7 positions agree with TRBD1. The CDR3 is made up of 15 amino acids. Trimming at V came to 5 bases and at J to 2 bases, leaving 8 bases not matched to a gene. CDR1 and CDR2 from the germline V gene are SEHNR and FQNEAQ (reference sequence). The CDR3 is CASSGNRGSNTEAFF. For the CDR3, the DNA is TGTGCCAGCAGCGGTAACAGGGGCAGCAACACTGAAGCTTTCTTT.

This chain joins TRBV27 and TRBJ2-7; tentatively, D is TRBD1 (6 bases). The germline gives CDR1 MNHEY, CDR2 SMNVEV (reference sequence). V lost 8 bases to trimming and J lost 3 bases, with 14 bases between them. The CDR3 contains 13 residues. As DNA, the CDR3 is TGTGCCAGCGGTCCGGGACACCTCTACGAGCAGTACTTC. Protein: CASGPGHLYEQYF.

The CDR3 here is CASSARASTDTQYF. The CDR3, as DNA: TGTGCCAGCAGCGCCAGGGCTAGCACAGATACGCAGTATTTT. The chain recombines TRBV6-4 with TRBJ2-3; possibly TRBD1 for D (5 bases). Germline V CDR1 and CDR2: MRHNA, SNTAGT. The CDR3 is 14 amino acids. V lost 6 bases, J lost 0 bases, and 10 bases lay in between.

V is TRBV7-6 and J is TRBJ2-3, with 10 bases aligning to TRBD2. CDR1 and CDR2 (germline): SGHVS, FNYEAQ. With V trimmed by 2 bases and J by 6 bases, 5 bases remained unmatched. The CDR3 consists of 15 residues. CDR3 region: CASSLTSGTWDTQYF. The CDR3 nucleotides read TGTGCCAGCAGCTTAACTAGCGGGACGTGGGATACGCAGTATTTT.

This clone was detected a few times. V gene TRBV28 combines with J gene TRBJ2-5, with D possibly matching TRBD1 (6 bases). CDR3 length: 14 residues. Germline V gene sequence: CDR1 MDHEN, CDR2 SYDVKM. The V gene lost 5 bases and the J gene lost 1 base, with 11 bases spanning the gap. Written as DNA, the CDR3 is TGTGCCAGCAGTCCAGGGGAGACCCAAGAGACCCAGTACTTC. Translated, it gives CASSPGETQETQYF.

The chain couples TRBV10-2 to TRBJ2-5; D call uncertain. The DNA matches TRBJ2-7 better at its end, which makes the J call doubtful. Germline CDR1 reads WSHSY; CDR2 reads SAAADI. The CDR3 consists of 11 residues. As DNA, the CDR3 is TGCGCCAGCAGCGAGCCATACGAGCAGTACTTC. It encodes CASSEPYEQYF.

The CDR3 sequence is CASSPNSNQPQHF. CDR3 sequence (DNA): TGTGCCAGCAGCCCTAATAGCAATCAGCCCCAGCATTTT. The chain employs TRBV7-6 and TRBJ1-5; D gene unclear. The CDR3 sequence is 13 residues long. Between the trimmed V and J ends, which lost 5 bases and 0 bases, there was a span of 5 bases. Germline CDR1 SGHVS, CDR2 FNYEAQ.